Listed here is a single TCR beta chain. Its antigen is as yet unknown. Germline assignment: CDR1 ENHRY and CDR2 SYGVKD. This CDR3 contains 12 residues. Trimming stripped 4 bases from V and 3 bases from J, with 7 bases between. It was around 220 ng DNA, 30,000 or so T cell genomes, that sorted-subset replicate PCRs used. Using immunoSEQ multiplex PCR, the repertoire was profiled, and TCRdb retains in-frame clones only, with some absent. This sample has roughly 650,000 clones, with approximately 96% found just once. The sample is drawn from a study of shared clonotypes between healthy human individuals. Study context: Researchers drew samples from a couple of women and a few men aged 18 to 49. Three plates each covered CD4 naive and memory; CD8 naive two, CD8 memory one. General study results and limits: For naive CD4 cells, 5% to 6.5% of clonotypes were shared across a handful of donors.

Naive CD8 populations comprised CD45RO-negative cells positively selected for CCR7, excluding terminally differentiated effector memory CD45RA+ cells. V and J are TRBV10-3 and TRBJ2-7, with D hard to call. The sequenced sample was naive CD8+ T cells sorted from blood. This receptor was obtained from a woman aged 25 to 39 in good health. The CDR3 reads CAISVDVYEQYF. The DNA of the CDR3 is TGTGCCATCAGTGTTGACGTCTACGAGCAGTACTTC.